The sequence of this T cell receptor (beta chain) was determined in a study of OX40 agonist ivuxolimab in advanced cancers. Profiled with immunoSEQ multiplex PCR; TCRdb holds only in-frame clones, not every one. The data show approximately 70,000 clones, with 86% seen just once and approximately 6.9% held by the top ten. Concerning this clone: Antigen unknown.

Notes on the study in general: Patients with a partial response at 0.1-3.0 mg/kg had among the lowest clonal expansion.

This TCR came from an adult with an advanced solid tumor such as melanoma, head and neck, liver or kidney cancer. Material: CD4+ or CD8+ T cells sorted from blood, obtained in a trial of the OX40 agonist ivuxolimab.

The CDR3 DNA follows: TGTGCCTGGAGTGGATTAGGAGGTCAGCCCCAGCATTTT. This encodes CAWSGLGGQPQHF. The chain is built from TRBV30 and TRBJ1-5; D uncertain. The CDR3 totals 13 residues. The germline V gene encodes CDR1 GTSNPN and CDR2 SVGIG (reference sequence). Trimming took off 1 base at V and 6 bases at J, with 10 bases between the two ends.